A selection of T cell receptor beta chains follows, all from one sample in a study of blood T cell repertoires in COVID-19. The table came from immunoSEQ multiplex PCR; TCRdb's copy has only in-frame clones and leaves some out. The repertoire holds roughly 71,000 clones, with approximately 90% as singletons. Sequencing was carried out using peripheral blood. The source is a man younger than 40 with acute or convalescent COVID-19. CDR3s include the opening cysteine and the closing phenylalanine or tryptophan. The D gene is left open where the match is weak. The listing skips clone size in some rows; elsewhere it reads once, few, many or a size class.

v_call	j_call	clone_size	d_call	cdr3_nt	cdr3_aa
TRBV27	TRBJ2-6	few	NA	TGTGCCAGCAGTTCTCTCCCCCAGTATAATTTTGCTGGGGCCAACGTCCTGACTTTC	CASSSLPQYNFAGANVLTF
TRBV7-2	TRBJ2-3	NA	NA	TGTGCCAGCAGCTTCGCGAGGTCCGATACGCAGTATTTT	CASSFARSDTQYF
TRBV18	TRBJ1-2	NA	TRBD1	TGTGCCAGCTCACCCGGGACAGCTGGGGGCTACACCTTC	CASSPGTAGGYTF
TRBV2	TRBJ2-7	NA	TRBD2	TGTGCCAGCACTCAGGGGGCTAGCGGGAGTCGAGAGCAGTACTTC	CASTQGASGSREQYF
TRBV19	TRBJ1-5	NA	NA	TGTGCCAGTAGAGGAGGGCAGAGCAATCAGCCCCAGCATTTT	CASRGGQSNQPQHF
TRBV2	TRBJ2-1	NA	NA	TGTGCCAGTTCGAGTCAAAGGGGCCTTCCGAGCAATGAGCAGTTCTTC	CASSSQRGLPSNEQFF
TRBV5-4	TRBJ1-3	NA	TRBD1	TGTGCCAGTCACGATCCGGGACAGATCTCTGGAAACACCATATATTTT	CASHDPGQISGNTIYF
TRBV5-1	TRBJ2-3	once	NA	TGCGCCAGCAGCTGGACCCTCAGGGCAGATACGCAGTATTTT	CASSWTLRADTQYF
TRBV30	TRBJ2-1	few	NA	TGTGCCGTCTTATGGCAGGGGTCGTACAATGAGCAGTTCTTC	CAVLWQGSYNEQFF
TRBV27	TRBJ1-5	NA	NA	TGTGCCAGCAGTCCCGTTTCCAGGGTCGGGGCGGGGCAGCCCCAGCATTTT	CASSPVSRVGAGQPQHF
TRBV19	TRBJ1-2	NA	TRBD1	TGTGCCAGTAGTCCCGACAGGGGGCGGTTCTATGGCTACACCTTC	CASSPDRGRFYGYTF
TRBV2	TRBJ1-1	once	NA	TGTGCCAGCAGTGATATAAGGTCGAGGCCTAACACTGAAGCTTTCTTT	CASSDIRSRPNTEAFF
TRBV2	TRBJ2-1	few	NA	TGTGCCAGCGAAGTTTTCGAGGATGGCAATGAGCAGTTCTTC	CASEVFEDGNEQFF
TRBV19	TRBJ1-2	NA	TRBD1	TGTGCCAGTAGTATAAAGGGGACAGGATCTAACTATGGCTACACCTTC	CASSIKGTGSNYGYTF
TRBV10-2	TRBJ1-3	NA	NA	TGCGCCAGCGGGCCGTCCTCTGGAAACACCATATATTTT	CASGPSSGNTIYF
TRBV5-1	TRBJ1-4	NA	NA	TGCGCCAGCGCCCTTGGAGGCGGGGAAAAACTGTTTTTT	CASALGGGEKLFF
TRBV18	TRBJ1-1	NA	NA	TGTGCCAGCTCACCACCGCTGGCCCCCCATAGGGGGAACACTGAAGCTTTCTTT	CASSPPLAPHRGNTEAFF
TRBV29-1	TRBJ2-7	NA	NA	TGCAGCGTTGGGGGGGGCGAGTCCGAGCAGTACTTC	CSVGGGESEQYF
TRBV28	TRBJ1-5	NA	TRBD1	TGTGCCAGCAGTTTAACAGGGGGTCGACAGCCCCAGCATTTT	CASSLTGGRQPQHF
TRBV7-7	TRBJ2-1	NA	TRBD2	TGTGCTAGCAGCTTCGGGCTAGCGGGAGTCAGTGAGCAGTTCTTC	CASSFGLAGVSEQFF
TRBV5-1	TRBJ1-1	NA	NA	TGCGCCAGCAGCTTGGAGGGCGAGGGAAACACTGAAGCTTTCTTT	CASSLEGEGNTEAFF
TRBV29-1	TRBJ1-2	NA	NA	TGCAGCGTTCTTGGGCGCGCTAACTATGGCTACACCTTC	CSVLGRANYGYTF
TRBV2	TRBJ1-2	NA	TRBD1	TGTGCCAGCAGGAAGACAGGGTACTATGGCTACACCTTC	CASRKTGYYGYTF
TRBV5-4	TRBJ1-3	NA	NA	TGTGCCACCAGTCAGGCGAACTCTGGAAACACCATATATTTT	CATSQANSGNTIYF
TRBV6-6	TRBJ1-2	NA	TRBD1	TGTGCCAGCAGTTCTGACAGGGGTAATAACTATGGCTACACCTTC	CASSSDRGNNYGYTF
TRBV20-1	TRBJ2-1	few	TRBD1	TGCAGTGCTAGTTTTCCGGGACAGGGGTTCCGTGAGCAGTTCTTC	CSASFPGQGFREQFF
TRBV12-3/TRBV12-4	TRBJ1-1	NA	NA	TGTGCCAGCAGCAATATGAGGAACACTGAAGCTTTCTTT	CASSNMRNTEAFF
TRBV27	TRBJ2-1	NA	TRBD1	TGTGCCAGCAGTTCCATGACAGGGGCGAATGAGCAGTTCTTC	CASSSMTGANEQFF
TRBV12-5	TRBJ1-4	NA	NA	TGTGCTAGCGCTGAGATGAATAATGAAAAACTGTTTTTT	CASAEMNNEKLFF
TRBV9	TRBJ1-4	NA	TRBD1	TGTGCCAGCAGCACCCCGGGACAGGGAGGAGAAAAACTGTTTTTT	CASSTPGQGGEKLFF
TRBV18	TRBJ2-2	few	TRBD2	TGTGCCAGCTCACCACCGGGACTAACGAACACCGGGGAGCTGTTTTTT	CASSPPGLTNTGELFF
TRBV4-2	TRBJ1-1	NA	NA	TGTGCCAGCAGCCAAGATTTTGGGCAGGGCATGAACACTGAAGCTTTCTTT	CASSQDFGQGMNTEAFF
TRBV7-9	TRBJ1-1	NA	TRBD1	TGTGCCAGCAGCTTTGGAATAGGGGGCATGGACACTGAAGCTTTCTTT	CASSFGIGGMDTEAFF